This T cell receptor beta chain was identified during a study of glioma-infiltrating T cells. As for the study in general: Glioblastomas were WHO grade IV, sampled at first diagnosis; low-grade were grade II. The study's findings and limits: CDR3 overlap between tissue and blood was very small.

Trimming removed 4 bases from V and 5 bases from J, with 14 bases in between. This CDR3 comprises 15 residues. CDR1 and CDR2 (germline): MDHEN, SYDVKM. The iRepertoire nested amplicon-rescue multiplex PCR amplified TCR alpha and beta CDR3s from RNA. MiXCR, applied by TCRdb to the multiplex PCR reads, yields one record per CDR3 protein. The sample yields approximately 400,000 distinct CDR3 sequences, less than 50% seen once. There are a few counts of this clonotype. The target antigen is unknown. The sequence came from a human donor with low-grade glioma or glioblastoma, undergoing nonglioma brain surgery, or in good health (not recorded which). Sequenced sample: glioma tissue, nonneoplastic brain tissue, or PBMCs (not recorded which). The genes are TRBV28 and TRBJ2-2, with TRBD2 as a possible D gene (6 bases). CDR3 sequence reads: CASSSYARGTGELFF. CDR3 nucleotides: TGTGCCAGCAGTTCTTATGCCCGGGGGACCGGGGAGCTGTTTTTT. Together with reference TRBV28 and TRBJ2-2, the CDR3 gives the full variable domain: DVKVTQSSRYLVKRTGEKVFLECVQDMDHENMFWYRQDPGLGLRLIYFSYDVKMKEKGDIPEGYSVSREKKERFSLILESASTNQTSMYLCASSSYARGTGELFFGEGSRLTVL.